Shown below are 11 T cell receptor beta chains from a single sample sequenced in a study of CD8+ T cells in alopecia areata. The treatment here: oral pan-JAK inhibitor, 5-10 mg twice daily. cDNA serving as the sequencing template came from extracted, reverse transcribed RNA. Clones were read by immunoSEQ multiplex PCR, and TCRdb kept only the in-frame ones, dropping some. The table includes 110,000 or so clones, approximately 59% detected once. This specimen consisted of CD8+ T cells sorted from blood, obtained at week 4, from a patient treated with tofacitinib. The source of these receptors is a human donor with alopecia areata.

The chain couples TRBV11-2 to TRBJ2-1, with 9 bases that match TRBD2. The ends lost 5 bases at V and 3 bases at J; junction bases unmatched: 8. The V gene's germline CDR1 is SGHAT and CDR2 FQNNGV. The CDR3 runs 16 residues. Written as DNA, the CDR3 is TGTGCCAGCAGCCCGTACGCGGGGGGGTTCTACAATGAGCAGTTCTTC. Translated: CASSPYAGGFYNEQFF.

This sequence joins TRBV5-8 and TRBJ2-7, with TRBD1 identical over 8 bases. Germline V lookup: CDR1 SGHTS, CDR2 YDEGEE. This CDR3 has 12 residues. Trimming removed 7 bases from V and 4 bases from J; junction bases left unmatched: 4. The CDR3 here is CASAGTGYEQYF. CDR3 sequence (DNA): TGTGCCAGCGCCGGGACAGGTTACGAGCAGTACTTC. The entire variable domain, with the rest obtained from reference TRBV5-8 and TRBJ2-7, is as follows: EAGVTQSPTHLIKTRGQQATLRCSPISGHTSVYWYQQALGLGLQFLLWYDEGEERNRGNFPPRFSGRQFPNYSSELNVNALELEDSALYLCASAGTGYEQYFGPGTRLTVT.

The chain combines TRBV5-4 with TRBJ2-3; D gene unclear. CDR1 and CDR2 (germline): SGHNT, YYREEE (reference sequence). Trimming took 3 bases from V and 6 from J, leaving 20 bases between them. The CDR3 covers 16 residues. In nucleotides, the CDR3 is TGTGCCAGCAGCTCCGACCCAGGCGCCCCTCCTGATACGCAGTATTTT. Its protein is CASSSDPGAPPDTQYF.

V usage is TRBV7-9 and J usage is TRBJ2-5; 8 bases agree with TRBD2. The V gene's germline CDR1 is SEHNR and CDR2 FQNEAQ (reference sequence). V dropped 5 bases and J dropped 3; count of bases not matched to a gene: 2. The CDR3 loop spans 13 amino acids. In nucleotides, the CDR3 is TGTGCCAGCAGCGATAGCGGGGAAGAGACCCAGTACTTC. It yields the protein CASSDSGEETQYF.

The chain recombines TRBV30 with TRBJ2-5; D is possibly TRBD2 (7 bases). The germline V and J ends were trimmed by 4 bases and 3 bases, with 15 bases remaining between them. The germline V gene encodes CDR1 GTSNPN and CDR2 SVGIG (reference sequence). The CDR3 is 14 residues long. CDR3 in amino acids: CAWNRGAGKETQYF. As DNA, the CDR3 is TGTGCCTGGAACCGGGGGGCCGGGAAAGAGACCCAGTACTTC.

J is TRBJ1-2 and V is TRBV30, with a weak D call TRBD1 (5 bases). The V gene's germline CDR1 is GTSNPN and CDR2 SVGIG (reference sequence). Trimming cost V 2 bases and J 6 bases, with 13 bases left between them. The CDR3 contains 13 residues. CDR3 nucleotide sequence: TGTGCCTGGAGTAAGGCAGGGAGGGATGGCTACACCTTC. It specifies CAWSKAGRDGYTF.

The rearrangement joins TRBV29-1 to TRBJ2-2; 8 nucleotides line up with TRBD1. J gave up 1 base and V 2 bases, and 3 bases lay outside the gene matches. Germline CDR1 reads SQVTM; CDR2 reads ANQGSEA. The CDR3 spans 15 residues. CDR3 loop: CSVEIGTGNTGELFF. For the CDR3, the DNA is TGCAGCGTTGAAATCGGGACAGGGAACACCGGGGAGCTGTTTTTT.

The chain carries TRBV30 and TRBJ2-3; TRBD1 agrees at 7 bases. Germline CDR1 and CDR2: GTSNPN and SVGIG (reference sequence). CDR3 length: 14 residues. J gave up 3 bases and V 3 bases, and 6 bases lay outside the gene matches. The chain's CDR3 is CAWSPGQATDTQYF. The CDR3 DNA is TGTGCCTGGAGCCCTGGACAGGCAACAGATACGCAGTATTTT.

The chain is built from TRBV27 and TRBJ2-3; D call uncertain. V was pared by 2 bases and J by 2 bases, with 14 bases between. This CDR3 is built from 16 residues. Per germline, CDR1 MNHEY and CDR2 SMNVEV (reference sequence). DNA for the CDR3: TGTGCCAGCAGTTTACAGGCATCCCTGGTCACAGATACGCAGTATTTT. Its protein is CASSLQASLVTDTQYF.

The chain carries TRBV30 and TRBJ2-7, with 7 bases lining up with TRBD1. Trimming cost V 0 bases and J 0 bases; bases outside gene matches: 5. The CDR3 loop spans 15 amino acids. Per germline, CDR1 GTSNPN and CDR2 SVGIG (reference sequence). The CDR3 loop is CAWSVKDRTSYEQYF. The CDR3, as DNA: TGTGCCTGGAGTGTCAAGGACAGGACCTCCTACGAGCAGTACTTC.

CDR3 bases: TGCGCCAGCAGCGCCGGGACAGGGAATCAGCCCCAGCATTTT. This codes for CASSAGTGNQPQHF. The genes are TRBV5-1 and TRBJ1-5; 9 bases fit TRBD1. CDR1 is SGHRS, CDR2 YFSETQ, per germline. V was clipped by 4 bases and J by 4 bases; unmatched bases: 3. The CDR3 contains 14 residues.